The sequence of this T cell receptor beta chain was determined in a study of persistence of HIV-infected CD4 T cells. The germline V gene has CDR1 SGHRS and CDR2 YFSETQ. V was shortened by 0 bases and J by 6 bases, with 16 bases between the two germline ends. The CDR3 is made up of 16 amino acids. Sequencing used immunoSEQ version 4 in survey mode. The table came from immunoSEQ multiplex PCR; TCRdb's copy has only in-frame clones and leaves some out. The sample yields under 9,000 clones, 79% seen once. Comment on this clone: What it recognizes is unknown.

Study-wide results and caveats: Degenerate expanded CDR3beta sequences were enriched among CMV- and Gag-responding cells.

The stimulus was lysate of CMV-infected fibroblasts, roughly 10 ug/mL. Sorting of responding CD4+ T cells relied on upregulated CD40 ligand together with CD69. Donors were HIV-1-infected adults who began suppressive ART during chronic infection. Donors had undetectable plasma HIV-1 RNA, under 50 copies/mL, for 4+ years. Inclusion required CMV-positive serology and CD4+ counts above 400 cells/uL. The sequence was collected from an adult woman with HIV who was CMV-seropositive. Material: CD4+ T cells sorted from PBMCs after approximately 20-hour stimulation, obtained from a patient who received antiretroviral therapy. The V gene is TRBV5-1, the J gene TRBJ1-5, with TRBD1 as a possible D gene (5 bases). CDR3 sequence: CASSLGDHQGGQPQHF. The CDR3 DNA sequence: TGCGCCAGCAGCTTGGGGGACCACCAGGGCGGTCAGCCCCAGCATTTT.